These 28 T cell receptor beta chains originate from one sample sequenced in a study of T cells in Graves' hyperthyroidism and ophthalmopathy. Amplified regions were TCR beta CDR3 sequences from RNA transcripts. HTBI primers drove first-round RT-PCR of the TCR CDR3. TCRdb reprocessed the multiplex PCR reads with MiXCR, giving one entry per CDR3 protein. Counted here are hundreds of thousands of distinct CDR3 sequences, roughly 13% occurring once; the ten biggest clones make up around a tenth. Input material: blood. The receptors derive from a woman between 18 and 29 years old with Graves' hyperthyroidism.

This clonotype was counted only a few times. This chain uses TRBV5-8 with TRBJ2-5, with TRBD2 matching 7 bases. Per germline, CDR1 SGHTS and CDR2 YDEGEE. This CDR3 contains 15 residues. With 0 bases clipped from V and 5 bases from J, the junction kept 7 bases outside the gene matches. The CDR3 protein is CASSLASGGGETQYF. CDR3 DNA sequence: TGTGCCAGCAGCTTGGCTAGCGGAGGCGGTGAGACCCAGTACTTC. Filled out from reference TRBV5-8 and TRBJ2-5, the complete variable domain reads EAGVTQSPTHLIKTRGQQATLRCSPISGHTSVYWYQQALGLGLQFLLWYDEGEERNRGNFPPRFSGRQFPNYSSELNVNALELEDSALYLCASSLASGGGETQYFGPGTRLLVL.

This clonotype has a count of ten or more. This rearrangement joins TRBV20-1 to TRBJ1-2, with D uncertain. Trimming took 5 bases from V and 2 from J, leaving 12 bases between them. The CDR3 loop spans 13 amino acids. Germline CDR1 reads DFQATT; CDR2 reads SNEGSKA (reference sequence). CDR3 nucleotides: TGCAGTGCTTCTGAGCCTTGGAACTATGGCTACACCTTC. Its protein is CSASEPWNYGYTF.

At least ten counts were recorded for this clonotype. The V call is TRBV20-1, the J call TRBJ1-1; D remains ambiguous. This CDR3 comprises 15 residues. Trimming left V 1 base short and J 1 base short, with 13 bases between. CDR1 and CDR2 from the germline V gene are DFQATT and SNEGSKA (reference sequence). The CDR3 is CSARGVRTPNTEAFF. The CDR3 region has the DNA TGCAGTGCTAGAGGGGTACGGACTCCGAACACTGAAGCTTTCTTT.

This clonotype was counted many times. The CDR3, as DNA: TGTGCCAGCAGCGAAACAGGGGGCACTACGAATGAAAAACTGTTTTTT. Translation: CASSETGGTTNEKLFF. V is TRBV9 and J is TRBJ1-4; 9 bases are a match to TRBD1. V was clipped by 3 bases and J by 5 bases; unmatched bases: 8. This CDR3 is built from 16 residues. The germline CDR1 and CDR2 sequences are SGDLS and YYNGEE.

There are a few counts of this clonotype. The chain has TRBV11-1 and TRBJ2-3, with TRBD2 matching 8 bases. Germline loops: CDR1 SGHAT, CDR2 FQDESV (reference sequence). The CDR3 totals 15 residues. V was clipped by 0 bases and J by 5 bases; unmatched bases: 4. The CDR3 reads CASSLAPAGVDTQYF. The CDR3 DNA follows: TGTGCCAGCAGCTTAGCTCCAGCGGGGGTAGATACGCAGTATTTT. Based on the CDR3 plus reference TRBV11-1 and TRBJ2-3, the full variable domain is EAEVAQSPRYKITEKSQAVAFWCDPISGHATLYWYRQILGQGPELLVQFQDESVVDDSQLPKDRFSAERLKGVDSTLKIQPAELGDSAMYLCASSLAPAGVDTQYFGPGTRLTVL.

Ten or more counts support this clonotype. The gene calls are TRBV5-1 and TRBJ2-7, with D uncertain. The length of the CDR3 is 16 residues. Germline CDR1 reads SGHRS; CDR2 reads YFSETQ. The V end was cut by 4 bases, the J end by 0 bases, with 17 bases between. This chain's CDR3 is CASSQIDMGFSYEQYF. The CDR3 DNA reads as TGCGCCAGCAGCCAGATCGACATGGGATTCTCCTACGAGCAGTACTTC. The complete variable domain, with remaining parts taken from reference TRBV5-1 and TRBJ2-7, reads KAGVTQTPRYLIKTRGQQVTLSCSPISGHRSVSWYQQTPGQGLQFLFEYFSETQRNKGNFPGRFSGRQFSNSRSEMNVSTLELGDSALYLCASSQIDMGFSYEQYFGPGTRLTVT.

This clonotype was seen ten or more times. The J gene is TRBJ1-5, the V gene TRBV12-3 or TRBV12-4; unclear D gene. V was pared by 2 bases and J by 6 bases, with 14 bases between. CDR3 length: 15 amino acids. CDR3 amino acids: CASSLSQFNAQPQHF. The CDR3 DNA sequence: TGTGCCAGCAGTTTATCGCAGTTTAACGCTCAGCCCCAGCATTTT.

There are many counts of this clonotype. This rearrangement joins TRBV10-2 to TRBJ2-5, with 12 bases identical to TRBD2. With V trimmed by 6 bases and J by 4 bases, 3 bases remained unmatched. From germline, CDR1 is WSHSY and CDR2 SAAADI. The CDR3 length is 14 residues. The CDR3: CASSRTSGAETQYF. The CDR3 DNA reads TGCGCCAGCAGCCGGACTAGCGGGGCAGAGACCCAGTACTTC.

This clonotype was recorded many times. The chain links TRBV7-3 to TRBJ1-2; D might be TRBD1 (6 bases). The CDR3 is 13 residues long. V dropped 1 base and J dropped 8 bases, with 11 bases sitting between them. CDR1 and CDR2 (germline): SGHTA, FQGTGA. The CDR3 is CASSLRAGDGYTF. As DNA, the CDR3 is TGTGCCAGCAGCTTAAGGGCAGGGGACGGCTACACCTTC.

Many counts were recorded for this clonotype. V gene TRBV5-6 combines with J gene TRBJ1-5; D is possibly TRBD1 (6 bases). The CDR3 is 15 amino acids. The ends were cut back, 0 bases at V and 5 bases at J, with 12 bases in the middle. Looked up from germline, CDR1 is SGHDT and CDR2 is YYEEEE. The CDR3 bases are TGTGCCAGCAGCTTGGGGTACAGGGCCGATCAGCCCCAGCATTTT. Translation gives CASSLGYRADQPQHF.

This clonotype has at least ten counts. The chain uses TRBV20-1 and TRBJ2-7; TRBD2 is a possible D gene (5 bases). CDR3 length: 14 amino acids. V was trimmed by 0 bases and J by 2 bases, leaving 11 bases between them. Germline values: CDR1 DFQATT, CDR2 SNEGSKA (reference sequence). CDR3 coding DNA: TGCAGTGCTAGAGATGTGGACTTAGCCTACGAGCAGTACTTC. It specifies CSARDVDLAYEQYF.

This clonotype was picked up many times. The gene calls are TRBV27 and TRBJ2-1; D uncertain. The CDR3 is 13 amino acids. With 6 bases removed from V and 7 bases from J, the gap between germline ends came to 13 bases. Germline V CDR1 and CDR2: MNHEY, SMNVEV (reference sequence). The CDR3 nucleotides are TGTGCCAGCAGAAGTGGGGTCGGGAATGAGCAGTTCTTC. Translated: CASRSGVGNEQFF.

On this clonotype itself: This could be a read error, since a much larger clone is one nucleotide away. CDR3 sequence: CASSGEREAPGELFF. In nucleotides, the CDR3 is TGTGCCAGCAGTGGGGAGAGGGAGGCCCCCGGGGAGCTGTTTTTT. The chain employs TRBV2 and TRBJ2-2; tentatively, D is TRBD2 (6 bases). The V end was cut by 4 bases, the J end by 6 bases, with 15 bases between. Germline V gives CDR1 SNHLY, CDR2 FYNNEI. The CDR3 totals 15 residues.

This clonotype came up many times. This sequence joins TRBV29-1 and TRBJ1-2; D is ambiguous. The V end was cut by 6 bases, the J end by 1 base, with 9 bases between. The CDR3 extends over 12 amino acids. Germline assignment: CDR1 SQVTM and CDR2 ANQGSEA. This chain's CDR3 is CSVPGNNYGYTF. The CDR3 bases are TGCAGCGTCCCCGGGAATAACTATGGCTACACCTTC. The full variable domain, rest sourced from reference TRBV29-1 and TRBJ1-2, is SAVISQKPSRDICQRGTSLTIQCQVDSQVTMMFWYRQQPGQSLTLIATANQGSEATYESGFVIDKFPISRPNLTFSTLTVSNMSPEDSSIYLCSVPGNNYGYTFGSGTRLTVV.

V is TRBV2 and J is TRBJ1-6, with 9 bases matching TRBD1. Germline CDR1 and CDR2: SNHLY and FYNNEI. The trim removed 7 bases at V and 7 bases at J, leaving 5 bases unmatched. The CDR3 consists of 14 residues. DNA for the CDR3: TGTGCCAGCACTTGGGACAGGGCCAATTCACCCCTCCACTTT. This translates into CASTWDRANSPLHF.

In this sample, this clonotype turned up many times. CDR3 in DNA: TGTGCCAGCGGGCCCTTCTCCTACGAGCAGTACTTC. Translated: CASGPFSYEQYF. The chain uses TRBV12-3 or TRBV12-4 and TRBJ2-7; unclear D gene. The V and J ends lost 8 bases and 0 bases respectively, with 8 bases between them. There are 12 residues in the CDR3.

This clonotype has ten or more counts. The gene calls are TRBV28 and TRBJ1-1; TRBD1 agrees at 7 bases. CDR3 length: 16 residues. CDR1 MDHEN and CDR2 SYDVKM come from the germline V gene. The V gene end was trimmed by 8 bases and the J gene end by 0 bases; junction bases not matched to a gene: 12. CDR3 sequence (DNA): TGTGCCAGCTGCTCGGTCAGACAGGGCCTGAACACTGAAGCTTTCTTT. Amino acids: CASCSVRQGLNTEAFF.

This clonotype was seen more than once but under ten times. The chain uses TRBV18 and TRBJ2-1; no clear D gene. Between the trimmed V and J ends, which lost 2 bases and 4 bases, there was a span of 9 bases. Germline CDR1 KGHSH, CDR2 LQKENI. CDR3 length: 14 amino acids. Here the CDR3 DNA reads TGTGCCAGCTCACCAAGCCGGCAGTACAATGAGCAGTTCTTC. This translates into CASSPSRQYNEQFF.

This clonotype was counted a few times. V and J are TRBV7-2 and TRBJ1-3, with unresolved D. CDR1 SGHTA and CDR2 FQGNSA come from the germline V gene. Trimming took off 5 bases at V and 4 bases at J, with 15 bases between the two ends. The CDR3 loop spans 15 amino acids. CDR3 nucleotides: TGTGCCAGCAGCGCCCGGGGATTCACGGGAAACACCATATATTTT. Its translation: CASSARGFTGNTIYF.

This clonotype has ten or more counts. V and J are TRBV29-1 and TRBJ1-1; D gene uncertain. Per the germline V gene, CDR1 is SQVTM and CDR2 is ANQGSEA. The CDR3 is made up of 14 amino acids. The germline V and J ends were trimmed by 5 bases and 6 bases, with 19 bases remaining between them. The CDR3 is CSVSPHIGSSEAFF. DNA for the CDR3: TGCAGCGTTAGTCCCCACATAGGCAGTTCTGAAGCTTTCTTT.

The V and J genes are TRBV6-1 and TRBJ1-6, with 7 bases lining up with TRBD1. The CDR3 runs to 15 residues. V lost 3 bases and J lost 9; bases outside the gene matches: 8. Germline V gene sequence: CDR1 MNHNS, CDR2 SASEGT. CDR3 bases: TGTGCCAGCAGTGATCGACAGGGACTAAGTTCACCCCTCCACTTT. Encoded protein: CASSDRQGLSSPLHF.

This clonotype was seen at least ten times. This chain connects TRBV6-2 or TRBV6-3 to TRBJ2-4; TRBD1 might be the D (6 bases). Germline-derived CDR1 and CDR2 are MNHEY and SVGEGT. CDR3 length equals 13 residues. V gave up 6 bases and J gave up 3 bases, with 9 bases separating them. This chain's CDR3 is CASRGTSKNIQYF. In DNA, the CDR3 is TGTGCCAGCAGAGGGACAAGCAAAAACATTCAGTACTTC.

This clonotype was detected many times. This chain joins TRBV6-2 or TRBV6-3 and TRBJ1-1, with unresolved D. There are 14 residues in the CDR3. The V end lost 7 bases, the J end lost 1 base, and 13 bases lay between the germline ends. Germline V lookup: CDR1 MNHEY, CDR2 SVGEGT. CDR3 nucleotide sequence: TGTGCCAGCAAACCGACAAGAGCGAACACTGAAGCTTTCTTT. It encodes CASKPTRANTEAFF.

This clonotype was seen many times. V and J are TRBV12-3 or TRBV12-4 and TRBJ2-3; D is ambiguous. This CDR3 is built from 14 residues. V shed 1 base and J shed 2 bases, with 7 bases lying between them. The CDR3 nucleotides read TGTGCCAGCAGTTTAGTCCGCCTCACAGATACGCAGTATTTT. Its translation: CASSLVRLTDTQYF.

This clonotype was detected ten times or more. The genes are TRBV6-1 and TRBJ2-7, with TRBD2 identical over 7 bases. Germline assignment: CDR1 MNHNS and CDR2 SASEGT. The ends lost 5 bases at V and 4 bases at J; junction bases unmatched: 17. The CDR3 runs 17 residues. CDR3 DNA sequence: TGTGCCAGCAGTTATTCTACACTCTGGGGGGGAGGATACGAGCAGTACTTC. Translated, it gives CASSYSTLWGGGYEQYF.

This clonotype was found many times. The rearrangement uses TRBV7-3 and TRBJ1-3, with D unresolved. The V end was cut by 2 bases, the J end by 4 bases, with 6 bases between. CDR1 SGHTA and CDR2 FQGTGA come from the germline V gene. The CDR3 has 13 amino acids. CDR3 nucleotides: TGTGCCAGCAGCTTAGGTCAGGGAAACACCATATATTTT. It translates to CASSLGQGNTIYF.

The rearrangement uses TRBV4-2 and TRBJ2-1, with D unresolved. V was clipped by 0 bases and J by 3 bases, with 6 bases between them. Germline V CDR1 and CDR2: LGHNA, YNFKEQ. This CDR3 region has 14 residues. CDR3 protein: CASSQDPVYNEQFF. The CDR3 DNA reads TGTGCCAGCAGCCAAGATCCAGTCTACAATGAGCAGTTCTTC.

In its sample, this clonotype was seen many times. The chain carries TRBV27 and TRBJ1-2, with D unresolved. V lost 6 bases and J lost 0, with 26 bases in between. Looked up from germline, CDR1 is MNHEY and CDR2 is SMNVEV (reference sequence). The CDR3 is 19 residues long. The CDR3 reads CASSHPRTGSLLTNYGYTF. For the CDR3, the DNA is TGTGCCAGCAGCCACCCTCGCACGGGTAGCCTCTTAACTAACTATGGCTACACCTTC.